One and the same sample provided the 27 T cell receptor beta chains below, sequenced in a study of molecular identifiers for immune sequencing clone quantification. MiXCR, run by TCRdb on the PCR reads, gives a single entry per CDR3 protein. The sample holds approximately 90,000 distinct CDR3 sequences, roughly a fifth seen once. Input material: naive CD8+ T cells from blood, with Jurkat cell RNA spiked in. Regarding subset: FACS-sorted CD8+CD4-CCR7+CD45RA+ naive T cells. The origin of the receptors is a human donor in good health. Some libraries in this study had Jurkat cell RNA spiked in.

The chain combines TRBV27 with TRBJ2-3; no firm D call. CDR3 length: 13 residues. V lost 6 bases and J 2 bases, leaving 9 bases between the germline ends. CDR1 MNHEY and CDR2 SMNVEV come from the germline V gene (reference sequence). CDR3 sequence: CASSLWNTDTQYF. The CDR3, as DNA: TGTGCCAGCAGCCTGTGGAACACAGATACGCAGTATTTT.

This clonotype was observed once. The chain couples TRBV7-9 to TRBJ2-7, with a weak D call TRBD1 (7 bases). Germline V lookup: CDR1 SEHNR, CDR2 FQNEAQ (reference sequence). The CDR3 runs to 16 residues. Deletions cut 2 bases from V and 3 bases from J, with 17 bases between. CDR3 DNA: TGTGCCAGCAGCTTACGTGGAGGGGGCCCCATCTACGAGCAGTACTTC. Translation gives CASSLRGGGPIYEQYF.

This clonotype was seen repeatedly, ten times or more. The V gene is TRBV7-6, the J gene TRBJ1-4; D is perhaps TRBD1 (6 bases). The length of the CDR3 is 17 residues. V lost 1 base and J 6 bases, leaving 18 bases between the germline ends. Germline-derived CDR1 and CDR2 are SGHVS and FNYEAQ. CDR3 DNA sequence: TGTGCCAGCAGCTTAGGACCCACTTGGACAGAGCATGAAAAACTGTTTTTT. This gives the protein CASSLGPTWTEHEKLFF.

Regarding this clonotype: This may be a read error, as it is one base from a much larger clone. The chain links TRBV30 to TRBJ1-5, with D perhaps matching TRBD1 (6 bases). From germline, CDR1 is GTSNPN and CDR2 SVGIG (reference sequence). The CDR3 has 13 amino acids. DNA for the CDR3: TGTGCCTGGAGCGAGGGGGGCAATCGGCCCCAGCATTTT. This translates into CAWSEGGNRPQHF.

This clonotype was found many times. V gene TRBV5-3 combines with J gene TRBJ2-5; D may match TRBD1 or TRBD2 (6 bases each). TRBV5-3 is known as an ORF, though its function is uncertain. V was pared by 3 bases and J by 5 bases, with 20 bases between. The CDR3 totals 16 residues. The CDR3 sequence: CARSSLLLQGRETQYF. The CDR3 DNA reads as TGTGCCAGAAGCTCCCTGCTCCTCCAGGGGAGGGAGACCCAGTACTTC.

This clonotype was seen many times. This chain links TRBV4-3 with TRBJ2-3, with 10 bases that match TRBD2. CDR1 LGHNA and CDR2 YSLEER come from the germline V gene. The CDR3 is 15 residues long. Trimming at V came to 3 bases and at J to 1 base, leaving 1 base not matched to a gene. CDR3 sequence: CASSQLAGGTDTQYF. The CDR3 region has the DNA TGCGCCAGCAGCCAGCTAGCGGGGGGCACAGATACGCAGTATTTT.

This chain joins TRBV7-9 and TRBJ2-2, with unresolved D. Trimming left V 2 bases short and J 5 bases short, with 15 bases between. CDR1 SEHNR and CDR2 FQNEAQ come from the germline V gene (reference sequence). The CDR3 is 16 amino acids. CDR3 sequence (DNA): TGTGCCAGCAGCTTAAGTGTATCCGAATGGACCGGGGAGCTGTTTTTT. Its protein product is CASSLSVSEWTGELFF.

As to this clonotype: Given a much more abundant clone one base away, this may be a read error. The V call is TRBV13, the J call TRBJ2-3, with 7 nucleotides matching TRBD2. Germline CDR1 and CDR2: PRHDT and FYEKMQ (reference sequence). The CDR3 totals 18 residues. Here the CDR3 DNA reads TGTGCCGGCAGCTTGGTTCTGGCGGGGGTTCCTCAAGTAGATACGCAGTATTTT. Its protein is CAGSLVLAGVPQVDTQYF.

This chain connects TRBV6-2 or TRBV6-3 to TRBJ2-7, with TRBD1 matching over 7 bases. V gave up 0 bases and J gave up 3 bases; unmatched junction bases: 2. Germline V gene sequence: CDR1 MNHEY, CDR2 SVGEGT. CDR3 size: 14 residues. CDR3 sequence (DNA): TGTGCCAGCAGTTACTCGAGGGGGCGCTACGAGCAGTACTTC. As protein: CASSYSRGRYEQYF.

The chain employs TRBV19 and TRBJ2-7; 9 bases agree with TRBD1. Trimming cost V 6 bases and J 1 base; bases outside gene matches: 7. Germline V lookup: CDR1 LNHDA, CDR2 SQIVND (reference sequence). The CDR3 extends over 15 amino acids. In DNA, the CDR3 is TGTGCCAGTAGCTTGGGGACAGGGTATTCCTACGAGCAGTACTTC. This gives the protein CASSLGTGYSYEQYF.

There are many counts of this clonotype. This rearrangement joins TRBV20-1 to TRBJ2-1; TRBD2 aligns across 9 bases. CDR3 length: 14 amino acids. The germline V gene has CDR1 DFQATT and CDR2 SNEGSKA (reference sequence). V shed 3 bases, J shed 6 bases, and the junction held 6 bases outside the gene matches. In nucleotides, the CDR3 is TGCAGTGCTAGCGCGGGGGGGCCCTCCAATGAGCAGTTCTTC. Its protein product is CSASAGGPSNEQFF.

As for this clonotype: Given a much more abundant clone one base away, this may be a read error. The V and J genes are TRBV27 and TRBJ2-2; D possibly corresponds to TRBD1 (5 bases). The CDR3 consists of 15 residues. Trimming left V 1 base short and J 3 bases short, with 9 bases between. Germline V CDR1 and CDR2: MNHEY, SMNVEV (reference sequence). The CDR3 spells CASSLYLGDTGELFF. CDR3 nucleotide sequence: TGTGCCAGCAGTTTATACTTAGGGGACACCGGGGAGCTGTTTTTT.

The chain uses TRBV19 and TRBJ2-1; D remains ambiguous. The germline V and J ends were trimmed by 6 bases and 0 bases, with 15 bases remaining between them. Germline loops: CDR1 LNHDA, CDR2 SQIVND (reference sequence). This CDR3 spans 16 amino acids. The CDR3 DNA sequence: TGTGCCAGTAGGCCTCCGGGCTTCAGCTCCTACAATGAGCAGTTCTTC. This codes for CASRPPGFSSYNEQFF.

Ten or more counts support this clonotype. V usage is TRBV20-1 and J usage is TRBJ2-1; no firm D call. Looked up from germline, CDR1 is DFQATT and CDR2 is SNEGSKA (reference sequence). V was shortened by 0 bases and J by 5 bases, with 17 bases between the two germline ends. CDR3 size: 16 residues. CDR3 sequence (DNA): TGCAGTGCTAGAGATTTTACCGCCATAGACCACAATGAGCAGTTCTTC. Protein sequence: CSARDFTAIDHNEQFF.

Turning to this clonotype: This may stem from a read error, because a much larger clone lies one nucleotide away. The chain is built from TRBV7-9 and TRBJ2-5; D is uncertain. The CDR3 loop spans 14 amino acids. The germline V gene encodes CDR1 SEHNR and CDR2 FQNEAQ (reference sequence). CDR3 amino acids: CASSLDERKETPYF. The CDR3 coding sequence is TGTGCCAGCAGCTTGGATGAACGGAAAGAGACCCCGTACTTC.

This clonotype was observed at least ten times. This chain uses TRBV7-9 with TRBJ1-4; D not certain. The CDR3 contains 14 residues. Germline CDR1 SEHNR, CDR2 FQNEAQ (reference sequence). Trimming stripped 1 base from V and 8 bases from J, with 11 bases between. DNA of the CDR3: TGTGCCAGCAGCTTAGTGGAGTCCGAGGAAAAACTGTTTTTT. Translation gives CASSLVESEEKLFF.

A few counts support this clonotype. The CDR3 DNA is TGTGCCAGCAGCTTATCAACTAAAGCGAGCTCCTACAATGAGCAGTTCTTC. Amino acid sequence: CASSLSTKASSYNEQFF. J is TRBJ2-1 and V is TRBV7-9; D gene ambiguous. The ends were cut back, 2 bases at V and 0 bases at J, with 14 bases in the middle. Germline-derived CDR1 and CDR2 are SEHNR and FQNEAQ (reference sequence). The CDR3 is 17 residues long.

Remarks on this clonotype: A much larger clone lies one base from this, so it may be a read error. This sequence joins TRBV27 and TRBJ2-7; weak D call: TRBD2 (7 bases). The CDR3 contains 15 residues. CDR1 MNHEY and CDR2 SMNVEV come from the germline V gene (reference sequence). CDR3 coding DNA: TGTACCAGCAGTTTAAGAGGGGGGGGGGCCTACGAGCAGTACTTC. It translates to CTSSLRGGGAYEQYF.

This clonotype has more than one count but fewer than ten. Its ends do not fully match the called genes, so a read error is possible. The CDR3 region is CTSSLVLAGDRYQETQYF. The CDR3 nucleotides read TGTACCAGCAGCTTAGTGCTAGCGGGAGACCGGTACCAAGAGACCCAGTACTTC. This chain links TRBV7-6 with TRBJ2-5, with 10 bases lining up with TRBD2. The length of the CDR3 is 18 residues. Looked up from germline, CDR1 is SGHVS and CDR2 is FNYEAQ. Based on the CDR3 plus reference TRBV7-6 and TRBJ2-5, the full variable domain is GAGVSQSPRYKVTKRGQDVALRCDPISGHVSLYWYRQALGQGPEFLTYFNYEAQQDKSGLPNDRFSAERPEGSISTLTIQRTEQRDSAMYRCTSSLVLAGDRYQETQYFGPGTRLLVL.

This clonotype appeared many times. CDR3 residues: CASSGRTDTQYF. CDR3 nucleotides: TGTGCCAGCAGTGGCCGCACAGATACGCAGTATTTT. The chain combines TRBV7-9 with TRBJ2-3; no reliable D call. Germline V CDR1 and CDR2: SEHNR, FQNEAQ (reference sequence). CDR3 length equals 12 residues. V gave up 6 bases and J gave up 1 base, with 5 bases separating them.

The chain has TRBV6-6 and TRBJ2-1, with D perhaps matching TRBD2 (6 bases). The CDR3 length is 15 residues. Germline loops: CDR1 MNHNY, CDR2 SVGAGI (reference sequence). The V end was cut by 7 bases, the J end by 4 bases, with 17 bases between. The DNA for the CDR3 is TGTGCCAGCATTGGAGTGCGGGGTGGATACAATGAGCAGTTCTTC. Encoded protein: CASIGVRGGYNEQFF.

This clonotype was observed at least ten times. The DNA for the CDR3 is TGTGCCAGCAGCTTTGGGCCGGGACAGGGCTACGAGCAGTACTTC. It codes for CASSFGPGQGYEQYF. The V call is TRBV11-2, the J call TRBJ2-7, with 9 bases aligning to TRBD1. Trimming at V came to 3 bases and at J to 3 bases, leaving 6 bases not matched to a gene. This CDR3 contains 15 residues. Germline-derived CDR1 and CDR2 are SGHAT and FQNNGV.

This clonotype has a single count. A clone one base away is much larger, so this may be a read error. The rearrangement uses TRBV12-3 or TRBV12-4 and TRBJ1-1; the D gene is possibly TRBD1 (5 bases). This CDR3 is 12 amino acids long. The CDR3 nucleotides are TGTGCCAGCAGCGACAGTAGCACTGCAGCTTTCTTT. Translated, it gives CASSDSSTAAFF.

In its sample, this clonotype was seen many times. The chain combines TRBV5-8 with TRBJ2-7, with D unresolved. The germline V gene has CDR1 SGHTS and CDR2 YDEGEE. Trimming took off 0 bases at V and 5 bases at J, with 12 bases between the two ends. The CDR3 totals 14 residues. CDR3 residues: CASSLVSPTDEQYF. The CDR3 nucleotides are TGTGCCAGCAGCTTGGTATCCCCCACCGACGAGCAGTACTTC.

In the case of this clonotype: Lacking the conserved final phenylalanine or tryptophan, this CDR3 likely reflects a read error. The CDR3 region is CASSLRGGPYEQYL. The CDR3 DNA follows: TGTGCCAGCAGCTTACGTGGCGGCCCCTACGAGCAGTACCTC. The chain carries TRBV7-9 and TRBJ2-7; no clear D gene. This CDR3 has 14 amino acids. The V end lost 2 bases, the J end lost 2 bases, and 10 bases lay between the germline ends. The germline CDR1 and CDR2 sequences are SEHNR and FQNEAQ (reference sequence).

A remark on this clonotype: A read error is possible here, since a much larger clone lies one base away. The CDR3 does not close with the conserved phenylalanine or tryptophan, likely indicating a read error. Here the CDR3 reads CASSQQGPPETQYS. DNA of the CDR3: TGTGCCAGCAGTCAACAGGGTCCCCCAGAGACCCAGTACTCC. The chain combines TRBV12-3 or TRBV12-4 with TRBJ2-5; D perhaps matches TRBD1 (6 bases). Trimming removed 5 bases from V and 4 bases from J, with 14 bases in between. CDR3 length: 14 residues.

Of note for this clonotype: The junction departs from germline at one end; a sequencing error may be responsible. The rearrangement joins TRBV20-1 to TRBJ2-7, with 9 nucleotides matching TRBD1. This CDR3 is 13 amino acids long. Germline V gene lookup returns CDR1 DFQATT and CDR2 SNEGSKA (reference sequence). CDR3 sequence: CSSGDRVSHEQYF. CDR3 in DNA: TGCAGTAGTGGGGACAGGGTCTCCCACGAGCAGTACTTC.